The rows below give T cell receptor beta chains drawn from one sample of a study of blood T cell repertoires in COVID-19. Profiling relied on immunoSEQ multiplex PCR, and the TCRdb table lists in-frame clones only, not all of them. The table records roughly 300,000 clones, more than 75% of them present only once. Sequencing was carried out using peripheral blood. Receptor source: a woman aged 45-65 years who had recovered from COVID-19. Each CDR3 is given with its conserved first and last residue. A D gene is named only where the DNA matches it firmly. The listing skips clone size in some rows; elsewhere it reads once, few, many or a size class.

v_gene: TRBV3-1/TRBV3-2
d_gene: .
abundance: few
j_gene: TRBJ1-2
CDR3aa: CASSQVSLGYTF
CDR3nt: TGTGCCAGCAGCCAAGTATCTTTGGGCTACACCTTC

v_gene: TRBV19
d_gene: .
abundance: .
j_gene: TRBJ2-2
CDR3aa: CASSIKQGVGTGELFF
CDR3nt: TGTGCCAGTAGTATTAAACAGGGCGTGGGCACCGGGGAGCTGTTTTTT

v_gene: TRBV28
d_gene: TRBD2
abundance: .
j_gene: TRBJ2-2
CDR3aa: CASSPSGGAGLAGELFF
CDR3nt: TGTGCCAGCAGTCCCTCGGGGGGGGCCGGACTGGCCGGGGAGCTGTTTTTT

v_gene: TRBV13
d_gene: TRBD1
abundance: once
j_gene: TRBJ1-1
CDR3aa: CASSSSGQGRPEAFF
CDR3nt: TGTGCCAGCAGCTCGTCGGGACAGGGGAGACCTGAAGCTTTCTTT

v_gene: TRBV6-1
d_gene: .
abundance: once
j_gene: TRBJ2-7
CDR3aa: CASSEGPPYEQYF
CDR3nt: TGTGCCAGCAGTGAGGGCCCTCCCTACGAGCAGTACTTC

v_gene: TRBV7-8
d_gene: TRBD1
abundance: .
j_gene: TRBJ1-1
CDR3aa: CASSLRRGTTEAFF
CDR3nt: TGTGCCAGCAGCCTCCGCAGGGGGACCACTGAAGCTTTCTTT

v_gene: TRBV19
d_gene: TRBD1
abundance: .
j_gene: TRBJ2-2
CDR3aa: CAGGTGFTGELFF
CDR3nt: TGTGCCGGAGGGACAGGGTTTACCGGGGAGCTGTTTTTT

v_gene: TRBV7-9
d_gene: TRBD1
abundance: .
j_gene: TRBJ2-1
CDR3aa: CASSLPTGASYNEQFF
CDR3nt: TGTGCCAGCAGCCTCCCGACAGGGGCGTCCTACAATGAGCAGTTCTTC

v_gene: TRBV9
d_gene: TRBD1
abundance: .
j_gene: TRBJ2-5
CDR3aa: CASSVGTGGRETQYF
CDR3nt: TGTGCCAGCAGCGTAGGGACAGGGGGACGGGAGACCCAGTACTTC

v_gene: TRBV5-4
d_gene: .
abundance: .
j_gene: TRBJ1-2
CDR3aa: CASSLLLGRIQNGYTF
CDR3nt: TGTGCCAGCAGCTTACTACTGGGGCGAATCCAAAATGGCTACACCTTC

v_gene: TRBV6-4
d_gene: TRBD1
abundance: once
j_gene: TRBJ1-2
CDR3aa: CASSVTGFNPHGYTF
CDR3nt: TGTGCCAGCAGTGTGACAGGGTTTAATCCCCATGGCTACACCTTC

v_gene: TRBV9
d_gene: TRBD2
abundance: .
j_gene: TRBJ2-7
CDR3aa: CASSPGLAGSYEQYF
CDR3nt: TGTGCCAGCAGCCCCGGACTAGCGGGCTCCTACGAGCAGTACTTC

v_gene: TRBV27
d_gene: TRBD2
abundance: few
j_gene: TRBJ2-7
CDR3aa: CASRRAGTSTSYEQYF
CDR3nt: TGTGCCAGCAGGCGGGCCGGGACTAGCACGAGCTACGAGCAGTACTTC

v_gene: TRBV3-1/TRBV3-2
d_gene: .
abundance: few
j_gene: TRBJ2-7
CDR3aa: CASSSPGIGQYF
CDR3nt: TGTGCCAGCAGCTCTCCGGGGATCGGGCAGTACTTC

v_gene: TRBV5-1
d_gene: TRBD2
abundance: .
j_gene: TRBJ2-1
CDR3aa: CASSLGSLAGGSNEQFF
CDR3nt: TGCGCCAGCAGCTTGGGGTCACTAGCGGGGGGCTCCAATGAGCAGTTCTTC

v_gene: TRBV28
d_gene: .
abundance: once
j_gene: TRBJ1-1
CDR3aa: CASSSHRGNTEAFF
CDR3nt: TGTGCCAGCAGTTCCCATAGGGGGAACACTGAAGCTTTCTTT

v_gene: TRBV9
d_gene: .
abundance: .
j_gene: TRBJ2-3
CDR3aa: CASSVAGGQTLTDTQYF
CDR3nt: TGTGCCAGCAGCGTAGCAGGAGGGCAGACCCTCACAGATACGCAGTATTTT

v_gene: TRBV27
d_gene: TRBD2
abundance: .
j_gene: TRBJ2-6
CDR3aa: CASSLGGSGANVLTF
CDR3nt: TGTGCCAGCAGTCTCGGGGGGTCTGGGGCCAACGTCCTGACTTTC

v_gene: TRBV10-3
d_gene: .
abundance: .
j_gene: TRBJ2-7
CDR3aa: CAIMVRLYEQYF
CDR3nt: TGTGCCATCATGGTCAGGTTATACGAGCAGTACTTC

v_gene: TRBV29-1
d_gene: .
abundance: .
j_gene: TRBJ2-2
CDR3aa: CSVFPGVTGELFF
CDR3nt: TGCAGCGTCTTCCCCGGGGTCACCGGGGAGCTGTTTTTT

v_gene: TRBV4-1
d_gene: .
abundance: .
j_gene: TRBJ1-5
CDR3aa: CASSQEGGAAKWSNQPQHF
CDR3nt: TGCGCCAGCAGCCAAGAGGGGGGGGCCGCCAAATGGAGCAATCAGCCCCAGCATTTT

v_gene: TRBV29-1
d_gene: .
abundance: few
j_gene: TRBJ2-1
CDR3aa: CSGDNGYNEQFF
CDR3nt: TGCAGCGGAGATAACGGGTACAATGAGCAGTTCTTC

v_gene: TRBV28
d_gene: .
abundance: .
j_gene: TRBJ1-2
CDR3aa: CASSLSGGGYTF
CDR3nt: TGTGCCAGCAGTCTTAGTGGAGGTGGCTACACCTTC

v_gene: TRBV5-4
d_gene: .
abundance: .
j_gene: TRBJ1-1
CDR3aa: CASSLPLAGLNTEAFF
CDR3nt: TGTGCCAGCAGCTTGCCTTTGGCAGGGCTGAACACTGAAGCTTTCTTT

v_gene: TRBV28
d_gene: TRBD1
abundance: .
j_gene: TRBJ1-2
CDR3aa: CASGTDYYGYTF
CDR3nt: TGTGCCAGCGGGACAGACTACTATGGCTACACCTTC

v_gene: TRBV6-4
d_gene: .
abundance: .
j_gene: TRBJ2-7
CDR3aa: CASRLFPNMGAYREQYF
CDR3nt: TGTGCCAGCCGCCTCTTCCCCAACATGGGGGCTTATAGAGAGCAGTACTTC

v_gene: TRBV9
d_gene: .
abundance: .
j_gene: TRBJ1-3
CDR3aa: CASSDRVSSGNTIYF
CDR3nt: TGTGCCAGCAGCGACAGGGTTTCCTCTGGAAACACCATATATTTT

v_gene: TRBV14
d_gene: TRBD2
abundance: .
j_gene: TRBJ2-5
CDR3aa: CASSQVGRAAQETQYF
CDR3nt: TGTGCCAGCAGCCAGGTTGGGAGGGCCGCGCAAGAGACCCAGTACTTC

v_gene: TRBV2
d_gene: .
abundance: .
j_gene: TRBJ1-5
CDR3aa: CASRASGFNQPQHF
CDR3nt: TGTGCCAGCAGGGCCTCGGGATTCAATCAGCCCCAGCATTTT

v_gene: TRBV11-3
d_gene: .
abundance: .
j_gene: TRBJ2-5
CDR3aa: CASSSTGAETQYF
CDR3nt: TGTGCCAGCAGCTCGACTGGCGCGGAGACCCAGTACTTC

v_gene: TRBV28
d_gene: .
abundance: .
j_gene: TRBJ1-3
CDR3aa: CASSLVGQGGNTIYF
CDR3nt: TGTGCCAGCAGTTTAGTAGGGCAGGGAGGTAACACCATATATTTT

v_gene: TRBV4-3
d_gene: .
abundance: few
j_gene: TRBJ1-4
CDR3aa: CASSQDIGRGREKLFF
CDR3nt: TGCGCCAGCAGCCAAGATATCGGCAGGGGAAGGGAAAAACTGTTTTTT

v_gene: TRBV7-8
d_gene: TRBD2
abundance: many
j_gene: TRBJ2-5
CDR3aa: CASSSFSGGYETQYF
CDR3nt: TGTGCCAGCAGCTCCTTTAGCGGGGGGTACGAGACCCAGTACTTC

v_gene: TRBV11-2
d_gene: .
abundance: once
j_gene: TRBJ2-2
CDR3aa: CASSFPSATGELFF
CDR3nt: TGTGCCAGCAGCTTCCCCAGCGCTACCGGGGAGCTGTTTTTT

v_gene: TRBV19
d_gene: TRBD1
abundance: .
j_gene: TRBJ1-5
CDR3aa: CASSIFGAGQLNQPQHF
CDR3nt: TGTGCCAGTAGTATATTCGGGGCGGGACAGCTCAATCAGCCCCAGCATTTT

v_gene: TRBV27
d_gene: .
abundance: medium-sized
j_gene: TRBJ2-3
CDR3aa: CASLSSTDTQYF
CDR3nt: TGTGCCAGCTTATCTAGCACAGATACGCAGTATTTT

v_gene: TRBV4-3
d_gene: .
abundance: .
j_gene: TRBJ1-1
CDR3aa: CASSQDRGGGPNTEAFF
CDR3nt: TGCGCCAGCAGCCAAGATAGGGGCGGGGGGCCGAACACTGAAGCTTTCTTT